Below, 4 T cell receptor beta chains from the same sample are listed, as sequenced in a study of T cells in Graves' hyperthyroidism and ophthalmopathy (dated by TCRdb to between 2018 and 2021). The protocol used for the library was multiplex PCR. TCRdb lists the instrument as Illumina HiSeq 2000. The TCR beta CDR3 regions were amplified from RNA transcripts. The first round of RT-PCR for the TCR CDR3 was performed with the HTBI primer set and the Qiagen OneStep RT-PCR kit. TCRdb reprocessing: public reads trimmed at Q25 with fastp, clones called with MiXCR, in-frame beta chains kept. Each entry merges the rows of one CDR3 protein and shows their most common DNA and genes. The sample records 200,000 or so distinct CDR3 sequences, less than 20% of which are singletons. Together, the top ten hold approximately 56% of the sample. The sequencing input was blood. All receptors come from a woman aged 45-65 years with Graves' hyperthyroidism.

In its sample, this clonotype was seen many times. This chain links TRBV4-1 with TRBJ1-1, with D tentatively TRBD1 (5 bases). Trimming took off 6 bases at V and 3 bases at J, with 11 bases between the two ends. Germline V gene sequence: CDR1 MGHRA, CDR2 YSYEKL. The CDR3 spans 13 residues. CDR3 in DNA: TGCGCCAGCAGTTACGAACAGGACACTGAAGCTTTCTTT. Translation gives CASSYEQDTEAFF.

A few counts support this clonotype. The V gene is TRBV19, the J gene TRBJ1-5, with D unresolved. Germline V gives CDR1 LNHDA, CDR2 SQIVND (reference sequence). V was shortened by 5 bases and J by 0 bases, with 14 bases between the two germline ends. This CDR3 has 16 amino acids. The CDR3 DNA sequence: TGTGCCAGTAGTGCTGCCCCGGGGTTTAGCAATCAGCCCCAGCATTTT. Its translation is CASSAAPGFSNQPQHF.

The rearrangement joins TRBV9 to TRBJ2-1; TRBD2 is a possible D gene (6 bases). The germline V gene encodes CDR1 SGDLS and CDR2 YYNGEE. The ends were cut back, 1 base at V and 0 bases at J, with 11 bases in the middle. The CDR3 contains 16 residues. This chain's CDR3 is CASSVISGSSYNEQFF. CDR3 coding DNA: TGTGCCAGCAGCGTAATTAGCGGCAGCTCCTACAATGAGCAGTTCTTC.

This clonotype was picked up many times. The CDR3 reads CATSTGGYTEAFF. CDR3 nucleotide sequence: TGTGCCACCTCGACAGGGGGCTATACTGAAGCTTTCTTT. The chain combines TRBV2 with TRBJ1-1; 10 positions agree with TRBD1. The CDR3 has 13 amino acids. The trim removed 10 bases at V and 5 bases at J, leaving 7 bases unmatched. The germline CDR1 and CDR2 sequences are SNHLY and FYNNEI.